This TCR beta chain was recovered during a study of CD8+ T cells in alopecia areata. To note about this clone: Its antigen is not known.

Extracted RNA was reverse transcribed into cDNA, the sequencing template. TCRdb's table, derived via immunoSEQ multiplex PCR, lists solely in-frame clones and lacks some. The sample holds roughly 46,000 clones, roughly 65% seen once. Treatment noted: oral pan-JAK inhibitor, 5-10 mg twice daily. With 1 base clipped from V and 8 bases from J, the junction kept 15 bases outside the gene matches. From germline, CDR1 is SQVTM and CDR2 ANQGSEA. This CDR3 is built from 16 residues. Study conclusions and caveats: It was observed that many expanded lesional clones persisted in scalp and blood during tofacitinib.

This specimen consisted of CD8+ T cells sorted from blood, obtained at week 4, from a patient treated with tofacitinib. This clonotype originated in a human donor with alopecia areata. The chain combines TRBV29-1 with TRBJ2-3, with 7 bases lining up with TRBD2. Here the CDR3 reads CSVEARGGDPLPTQYF. The DNA for the CDR3 is TGCAGCGTTGAAGCCCGTGGGGGGGACCCCCTTCCTACGCAGTATTTT.